This TCR beta chain was retrieved from a study of OX40 agonist ivuxolimab in advanced cancers. On the study more broadly: Patients were treated with ivuxolimab, an agonistic anti-OX40 (CD134) antibody. Patients received ivuxolimab, an intravenous treatment, every 2 weeks at 0.01 to 10 mg/kg. Antecedent anti-PD-1, anti-PD-L1 or anti-CTLA-4 therapy was permissible, with roughly 40% having received some.

The V and J ends lost 2 bases and 10 bases respectively, with 12 bases between them. Per germline, CDR1 KGHSH and CDR2 LQKENI. The CDR3 is 13 residues long. The data were produced by immunoSEQ multiplex PCR, yet TCRdb's version contains in-frame clones alone and is incomplete. The repertoire holds tens of thousands of clones, roughly 86% seen once, with under 0.8% in the top ten. Baseline was the first blood sampling point, followed by cycle 4 day 1 and cycle 7 day 1. This clonotype was obtained from an adult with an advanced solid tumor such as melanoma, head and neck, liver or kidney cancer. Source: CD4+ or CD8+ T cells sorted from blood, taken in a trial of the OX40 agonist ivuxolimab. The rearrangement uses TRBV18 and TRBJ2-1, with a tentative D call TRBD1 (5 bases). The CDR3 bases are TGTGCCAGCTCACCATCCGACAGAAGGGAGCAGTTCTTC. It translates to CASSPSDRREQFF.